The 9 T cell receptor beta chains reported below all come from one sample, sequenced in a study of response to subunit inactivated influenza vaccine. Via MiXCR, TCRdb re-called the RT-PCR reads, giving one row per CDR3 protein. The profile shows hundreds of thousands of distinct CDR3 sequences, 15% to 18% of them singletons. Sequenced here: PBMCs from blood, sampled 12 days after vaccination. These receptor sequences come from a man in his forties or fifties who received an inactivated influenza vaccine.

The chain links TRBV12-3 or TRBV12-4 to TRBJ2-1; D is undetermined. The CDR3 sequence is 12 residues long. V lost 4 bases and J lost 4, with 5 bases in between. The DNA of the CDR3 is TGTGCCAGCAGTTATCGGTACAATGAGCAGTTCTTC. The encoded protein is CASSYRYNEQFF.

Worth noting for this clonotype: The germline gene is not matched at one end of the junction; a read error may be the cause. The chain uses TRBV7-7 and TRBJ2-5; D might be TRBD2 (6 bases). This CDR3 contains 13 residues. Germline CDR1 and CDR2: SSHAT and FNYEAQ (reference sequence). The CDR3 sequence is CASSLGGGKTQYF. CDR3 nucleotide sequence: TGTGCTAGCAGCTTAGGTGGCGGGAAGACCCAGTACTTC.

Notes on this clonotype: This may be a read error: a much more frequent sequence differs by one nucleotide. The chain joins TRBV11-2 to TRBJ2-1, with TRBD1 matching 9 bases. Germline lookup yields CDR1 SGHAT and CDR2 FQNNGV. J gave up 4 bases and V 5 bases, and 12 bases lay outside the gene matches. This CDR3 comprises 17 residues. DNA for the CDR3: TGTGCCAGCAGCCCGTCTCTCGGAGGACAGGGGTACAATGAGCAGTTCTTC. As protein: CASSPSLGGQGYNEQFF. The entire variable domain, with the rest obtained from reference TRBV11-2 and TRBJ2-1, is as follows: EAGVAQSPRYKIIEKRQSVAFWCNPISGHATLYWYQQILGQGPKLLIQFQNNGVVDDSQLPKDRFSAERLKGVDSTLKIQPAKLEDSAVYLCASSPSLGGQGYNEQFFGPGTRLTVL.

V is TRBV29-1 and J is TRBJ2-7; TRBD1 agrees at 10 bases. This CDR3 has 15 amino acids. Per the germline V gene, CDR1 is SQVTM and CDR2 is ANQGSEA. The J segment lost 6 bases and the V segment lost 3 bases, leaving 11 bases of the junction unmatched. CDR3 nucleotides: TGCAGCGTTGATGGGAAGGGACAGGGGTCGAGCGAGCAGTACTTC. This codes for CSVDGKGQGSSEQYF.

This chain uses TRBV7-2 with TRBJ1-2; D possibly corresponds to TRBD1 (5 bases). Per germline, CDR1 SGHTA and CDR2 FQGNSA. The CDR3 extends over 14 amino acids. Between the trimmed V and J ends, which lost 2 bases and 2 bases, there was a span of 9 bases. The CDR3 coding sequence is TGTGCCAGCAGCTTAAGGACAACGAACTATGGCTACACCTTC. Encoded protein: CASSLRTTNYGYTF.

This clonotype was recorded at least ten times. The rearrangement uses TRBV5-1 and TRBJ2-5, with TRBD1 matching 7 bases. The V and J ends lost 4 bases and 5 bases, in that order; junction bases with no gene match: 5. Germline assignment: CDR1 SGHRS and CDR2 YFSETQ. The CDR3 is 13 residues long. The CDR3 is CASSVDRVETQYF. Here the CDR3 DNA reads TGCGCCAGCAGCGTAGACAGGGTTGAGACCCAGTACTTC.

V usage is TRBV27 and J usage is TRBJ2-6, with 9 bases identical to TRBD1. The CDR3 is made up of 18 amino acids. J lost 2 bases, V lost 6 bases, and 11 bases had no gene match. Germline lookup yields CDR1 MNHEY and CDR2 SMNVEV (reference sequence). CDR3 sequence: CASRGTGSARTGANVLTF. The CDR3 DNA reads as TGTGCCAGCAGGGGGACAGGGAGTGCCAGAACTGGGGCCAACGTCCTGACTTTC.

This clonotype was recorded many times. The rearrangement uses TRBV7-6 and TRBJ1-3; no reliable D call. V was shortened by 4 bases and J by 8 bases, with 9 bases between the two germline ends. CDR1 SGHVS and CDR2 FNYEAQ come from the germline V gene. The CDR3 spans 12 residues. This chain's CDR3 is CASSSFMDTIYF. CDR3 bases: TGTGCCAGCAGCTCCTTTATGGACACCATATATTTT.

The gene calls are TRBV7-3 and TRBJ1-6, with D uncertain. The V end was cut by 1 base, the J end by 10 bases, with 20 bases between. The CDR3 spans 17 residues. Germline V CDR1 and CDR2: SGHTA, FQGTGA. This CDR3 reads CASSLIIRTSFKSPLHF. The CDR3 bases are TGTGCCAGCAGCTTAATAATTAGGACGTCGTTTAAATCACCCCTCCACTTT. The variable domain in full, with the rest retrieved from reference TRBV7-3 and TRBJ1-6, is GAGVSQTPSNKVTEKGKYVELRCDPISGHTALYWYRQSLGQGPEFLIYFQGTGAADDSGLPNDRFFAVRPEGSVSTLKIQRTERGDSAVYLCASSLIIRTSFKSPLHFGNGTRLTVT.